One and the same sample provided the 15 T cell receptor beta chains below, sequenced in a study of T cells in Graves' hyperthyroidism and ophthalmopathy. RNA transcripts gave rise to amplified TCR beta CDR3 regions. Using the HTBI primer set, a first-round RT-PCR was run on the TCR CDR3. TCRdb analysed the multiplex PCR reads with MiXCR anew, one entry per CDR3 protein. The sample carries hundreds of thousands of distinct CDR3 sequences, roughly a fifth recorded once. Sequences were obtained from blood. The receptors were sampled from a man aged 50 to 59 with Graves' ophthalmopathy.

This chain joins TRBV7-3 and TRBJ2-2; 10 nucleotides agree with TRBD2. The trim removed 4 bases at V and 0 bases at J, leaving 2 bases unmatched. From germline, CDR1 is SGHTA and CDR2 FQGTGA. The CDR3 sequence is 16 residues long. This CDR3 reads CASSSGLASNTGELFF. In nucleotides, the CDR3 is TGTGCCAGCAGCTCGGGACTAGCGTCGAACACCGGGGAGCTGTTTTTT.

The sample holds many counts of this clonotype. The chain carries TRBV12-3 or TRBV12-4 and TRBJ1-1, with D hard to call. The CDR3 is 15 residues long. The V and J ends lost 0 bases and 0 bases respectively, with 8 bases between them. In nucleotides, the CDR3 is TGTGCCAGCAGTTTAGCGAAGAGGGTGAACACTGAAGCTTTCTTT. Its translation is CASSLAKRVNTEAFF.

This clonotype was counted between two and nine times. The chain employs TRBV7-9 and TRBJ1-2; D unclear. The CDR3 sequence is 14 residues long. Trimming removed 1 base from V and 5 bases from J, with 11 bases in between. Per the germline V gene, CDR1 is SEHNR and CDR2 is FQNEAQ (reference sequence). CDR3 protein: CASSLESYGYGYTF. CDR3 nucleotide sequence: TGTGCCAGCAGCTTAGAAAGCTATGGGTATGGCTACACCTTC.

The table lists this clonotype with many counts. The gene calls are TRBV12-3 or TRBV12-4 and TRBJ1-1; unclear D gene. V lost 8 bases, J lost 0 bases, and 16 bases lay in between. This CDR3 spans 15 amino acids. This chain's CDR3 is CASQPAGRLNTEAFF. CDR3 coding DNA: TGTGCCAGCCAACCAGCGGGGAGGCTGAACACTGAAGCTTTCTTT.

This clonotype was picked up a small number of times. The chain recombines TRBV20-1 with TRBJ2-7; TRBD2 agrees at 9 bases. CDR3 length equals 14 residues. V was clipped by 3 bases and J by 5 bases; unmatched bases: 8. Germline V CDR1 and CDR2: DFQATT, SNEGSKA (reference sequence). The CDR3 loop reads CSASGSGRGNEQYF. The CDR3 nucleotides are TGCAGTGCTAGCGGTAGCGGGAGAGGTAACGAGCAGTACTTC.

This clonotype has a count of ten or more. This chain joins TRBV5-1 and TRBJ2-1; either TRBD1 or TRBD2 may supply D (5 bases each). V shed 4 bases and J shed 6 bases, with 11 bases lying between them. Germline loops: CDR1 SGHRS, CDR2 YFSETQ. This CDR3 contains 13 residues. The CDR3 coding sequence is TGCGCCAGCAGCATAGGGACGGTCAATGAGCAGTTCTTC. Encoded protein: CASSIGTVNEQFF.

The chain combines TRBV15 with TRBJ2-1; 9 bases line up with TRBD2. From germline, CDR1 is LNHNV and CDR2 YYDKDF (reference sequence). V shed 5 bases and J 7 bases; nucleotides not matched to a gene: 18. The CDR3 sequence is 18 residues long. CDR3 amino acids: CATSAVNSREGPRNEQFF. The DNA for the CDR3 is TGTGCCACCAGCGCAGTAAACTCGCGGGAGGGCCCGAGGAATGAGCAGTTCTTC.

CDR3 protein: CASSVLAGSTDTQYF. CDR3 DNA sequence: TGTGCCAGCAGTGTACTAGCGGGATCAACAGATACGCAGTATTTT. The chain combines TRBV6-1 with TRBJ2-3; 10 bases align to TRBD2. Germline CDR1 and CDR2: MNHNS and SASEGT. Trimming cost V 4 bases and J 3 bases; bases outside gene matches: 4. The CDR3 has 15 residues.

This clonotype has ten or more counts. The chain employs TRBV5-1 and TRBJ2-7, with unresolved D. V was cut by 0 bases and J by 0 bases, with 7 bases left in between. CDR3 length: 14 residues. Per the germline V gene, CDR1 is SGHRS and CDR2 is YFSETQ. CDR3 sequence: CASSLVGSSYEQYF. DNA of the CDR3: TGCGCCAGCAGCTTGGTCGGCAGCTCCTACGAGCAGTACTTC.

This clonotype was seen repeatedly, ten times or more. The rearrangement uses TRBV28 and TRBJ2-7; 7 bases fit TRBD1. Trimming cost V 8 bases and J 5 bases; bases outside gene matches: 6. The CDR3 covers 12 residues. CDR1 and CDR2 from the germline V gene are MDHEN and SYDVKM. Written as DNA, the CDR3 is TGTGCCAGCTTTGACAGGGACCACGAGCAGTACTTC. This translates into CASFDRDHEQYF.

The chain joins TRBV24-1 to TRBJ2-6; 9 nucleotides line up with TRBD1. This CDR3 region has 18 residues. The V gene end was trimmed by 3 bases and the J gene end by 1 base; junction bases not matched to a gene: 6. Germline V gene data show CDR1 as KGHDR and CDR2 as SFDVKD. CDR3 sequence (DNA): TGTGCCACCAGTGATCGGGACAGGGAGAGTTCTGGGGCCAACGTCCTGACTTTC. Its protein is CATSDRDRESSGANVLTF.

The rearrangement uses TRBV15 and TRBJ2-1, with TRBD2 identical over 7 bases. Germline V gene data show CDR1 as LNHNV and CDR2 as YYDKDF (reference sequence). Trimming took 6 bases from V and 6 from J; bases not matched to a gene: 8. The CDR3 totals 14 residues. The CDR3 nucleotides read TGTGCCACCAGTTCGGGGGAGGGCCGCAATGAGCAGTTCTTC. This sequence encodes CATSSGEGRNEQFF. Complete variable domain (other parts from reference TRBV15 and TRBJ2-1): DAMVIQNPRYQVTQFGKPVTLSCSQTLNHNVMYWYQQKSSQAPKLLFHYYDKDFNNEADTPDNFQSRRPNTSFCFLDIRSPGLGDTAMYLCATSSGEGRNEQFFGPGTRLTVL.

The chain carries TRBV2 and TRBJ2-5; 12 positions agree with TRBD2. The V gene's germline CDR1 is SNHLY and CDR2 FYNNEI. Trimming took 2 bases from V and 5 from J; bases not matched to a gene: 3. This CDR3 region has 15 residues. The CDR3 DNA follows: TGTGCCAGCAGTGAACTAGCGGGAGGGATGGAGACCCAGTACTTC. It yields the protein CASSELAGGMETQYF. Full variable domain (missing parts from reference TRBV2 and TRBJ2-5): EPEVTQTPSHQVTQMGQEVILRCVPISNHLYFYWYRQILGQKVEFLVSFYNNEISEKSEIFDDQFSVERPDGSNFTLKIRSTKLEDSAMYFCASSELAGGMETQYFGPGTRLLVL.

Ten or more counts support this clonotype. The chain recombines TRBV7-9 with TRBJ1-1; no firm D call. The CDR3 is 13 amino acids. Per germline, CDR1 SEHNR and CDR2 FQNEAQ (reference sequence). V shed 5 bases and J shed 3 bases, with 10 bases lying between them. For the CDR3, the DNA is TGTGCCAGCAGCGCCCTGGGGTACACTGAAGCTTTCTTT. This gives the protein CASSALGYTEAFF.

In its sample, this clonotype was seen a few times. The chain's CDR3 is CASGGEVQNIQYF. The CDR3 bases are TGTGCCAGCGGGGGGGAGGTTCAAAACATTCAGTACTTC. The chain links TRBV27 to TRBJ2-4; 7 bases are a match to TRBD2. With 8 bases clipped from V and 5 bases from J, the junction kept 6 bases outside the gene matches. In germline, CDR1 is MNHEY, CDR2 SMNVEV (reference sequence). This CDR3 is built from 13 residues.